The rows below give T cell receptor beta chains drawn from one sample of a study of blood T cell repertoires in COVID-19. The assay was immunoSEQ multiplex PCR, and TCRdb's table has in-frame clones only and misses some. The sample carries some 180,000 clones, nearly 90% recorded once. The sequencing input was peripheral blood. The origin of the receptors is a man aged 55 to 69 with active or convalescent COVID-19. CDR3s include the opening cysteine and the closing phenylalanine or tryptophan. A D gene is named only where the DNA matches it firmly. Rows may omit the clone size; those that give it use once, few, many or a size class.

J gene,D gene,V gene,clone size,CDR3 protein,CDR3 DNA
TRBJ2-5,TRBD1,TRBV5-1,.,CASSVDRVETQYF,TGCGCCAGCAGCGTTGACAGGGTGGAGACCCAGTACTTC
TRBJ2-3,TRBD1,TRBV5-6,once,CASSLPTGGGSDTQYF,TGTGCCAGCAGCTTACCGACAGGGGGAGGGTCAGATACGCAGTATTTT
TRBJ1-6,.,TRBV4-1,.,CASSQDSGYNSPLHF,TGCGCCAGCAGCCAAGATTCCGGGTATAATTCACCCCTCCACTTT
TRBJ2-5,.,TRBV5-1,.,CASTSRGETQYF,TGCGCCAGCACATCCCGAGGGGAGACCCAGTACTTC
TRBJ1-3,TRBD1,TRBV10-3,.,CAISRERTGSGNTIYF,TGTGCCATCAGCAGAGAGAGGACAGGCTCTGGAAACACCATATATTTT
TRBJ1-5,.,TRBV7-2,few,CASSLVGGSNQPQHF,TGTGCCAGCAGCTTAGTCGGGGGTAGCAATCAGCCCCAGCATTTT
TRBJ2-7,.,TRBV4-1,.,CASSQVVQLYEQYF,TGCGCCAGCAGCCAAGTGGTACAGCTATACGAGCAGTACTTC
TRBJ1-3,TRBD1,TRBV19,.,CACDRGGSGNTIYF,TGTGCCTGTGACAGGGGGGGCTCTGGAAACACCATATATTTT
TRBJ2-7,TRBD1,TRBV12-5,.,CASGLGQANYEQYF,TGTGCTAGTGGCCTTGGACAGGCGAACTACGAGCAGTACTTC
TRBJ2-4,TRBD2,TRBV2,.,CARPSSGGAGQAKNIQYF,TGTGCCAGGCCCTCTAGCGGGGGGGCCGGACAAGCCAAAAACATTCAGTACTTC
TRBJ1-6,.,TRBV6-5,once,CASSRIDSPLHF,TGTGCCAGCAGTCGTATAGATTCACCCCTCCACTTT
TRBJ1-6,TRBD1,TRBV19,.,CASLRGPGSPLHF,TGTGCCAGCCTAAGGGGGCCGGGTTCACCCCTCCACTTT
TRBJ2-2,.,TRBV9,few,CASSPPYGGTGELFF,TGTGCCAGCAGCCCCCCTTACGGGGGAACCGGGGAGCTGTTTTTT
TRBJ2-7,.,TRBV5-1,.,CASSPWTDSYEQYF,TGCGCCAGCAGCCCCTGGACAGACTCCTACGAGCAGTACTTC
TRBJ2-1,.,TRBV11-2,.,CASSLSGEQFF,TGTGCCAGCAGCTTATCGGGTGAGCAGTTCTTC
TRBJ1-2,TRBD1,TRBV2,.,CASSEFSPGTGVGYTF,TGTGCCAGCAGTGAATTCTCCCCCGGGACAGGGGTAGGCTACACCTTC
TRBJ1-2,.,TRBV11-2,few,CASSLTVNGYTF,TGTGCCAGCAGCTTGACAGTGAATGGCTACACCTTC
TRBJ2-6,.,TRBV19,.,CASTHVTSGANVLTF,TGTGCCAGTACACACGTTACCTCTGGGGCCAACGTCCTGACTTTC
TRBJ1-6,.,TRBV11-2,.,CASSLGSSYNSPLHF,TGTGCCAGCAGCTTAGGTAGCTCCTATAATTCACCCCTCCACTTT
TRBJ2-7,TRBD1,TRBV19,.,CATGQGAKSYEQYF,TGTGCCACCGGACAGGGGGCGAAATCCTACGAGCAGTACTTC
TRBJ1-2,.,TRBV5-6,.,CASSLVGIRNGYTF,TGTGCCAGCAGCTTGGTCGGGATAAGGAATGGCTACACCTTC
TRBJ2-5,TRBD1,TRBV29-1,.,CSFGQGGETQYF,TGCAGCTTTGGACAGGGCGGGGAGACCCAGTACTTC
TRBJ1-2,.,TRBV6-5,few,CASSYGGYGYTF,TGTGCCAGCAGTTATGGAGGGTATGGCTACACCTTC
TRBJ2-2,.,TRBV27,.,CASKPRGSVGELFF,TGTGCCAGCAAGCCAAGGGGGAGCGTCGGGGAGCTGTTTTTT
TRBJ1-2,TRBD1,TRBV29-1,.,CSVEDRGTGGNYGYTF,TGCAGCGTTGAAGATCGGGGGACAGGGGGGAACTATGGCTACACCTTC
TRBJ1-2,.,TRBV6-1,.,CASSETGGGGYTF,TGTGCCAGCAGTGAAACTGGGGGGGGAGGCTACACCTTC
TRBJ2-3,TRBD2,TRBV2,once,CASSVFVAGEFTDTQYF,TGTGCCAGCAGTGTATTCGTAGCGGGGGAGTTCACAGATACGCAGTATTTT
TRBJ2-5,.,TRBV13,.,CASTILRGGARETQYF,TGTGCCAGCACCATACTCCGCGGGGGCGCGAGAGAGACCCAGTACTTC
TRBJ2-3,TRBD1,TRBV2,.,CASRPRGRLSTDTQYF,TGTGCCAGCAGGCCCAGGGGGCGACTTAGCACAGATACGCAGTATTTT
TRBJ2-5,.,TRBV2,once,CASSEAELLWETQYF,TGTGCCAGCAGTGAAGCGGAGCTTTTATGGGAGACCCAGTACTTC
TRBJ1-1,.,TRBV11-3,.,CASSLRDFTEAFF,TGTGCCAGCAGCTTACGGGATTTCACTGAAGCTTTCTTT
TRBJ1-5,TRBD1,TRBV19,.,CASSTSTGERSQPQHF,TGTGCCAGTAGTACCTCGACAGGGGAAAGGTCTCAGCCCCAGCATTTT
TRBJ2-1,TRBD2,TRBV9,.,CASSSRTSGGTQFF,TGTGCCAGCAGCTCCCGGACTAGCGGGGGGACCCAGTTCTTC
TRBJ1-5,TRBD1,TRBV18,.,CASSQTSGTGVQPQHF,TGTGCCAGCTCACAAACCTCCGGGACAGGGGTTCAGCCCCAGCATTTT
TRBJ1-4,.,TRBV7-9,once,CASSLAHLTGEKLFF,TGTGCCAGCAGCTTAGCGCATTTGACAGGAGAAAAACTGTTTTTT
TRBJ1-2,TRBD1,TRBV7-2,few,CASSPGQGRGYTF,TGTGCCAGCAGCCCCGGACAGGGTAGGGGCTACACCTTC
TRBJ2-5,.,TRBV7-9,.,CASSPRGAETQYF,TGTGCCAGCAGCCCTCGGGGGGCGGAGACCCAGTACTTC
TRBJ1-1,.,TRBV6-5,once,CASSYSLGVQNTEAFF,TGTGCCAGCAGTTACTCGCTAGGGGTCCAAAACACTGAAGCTTTCTTT
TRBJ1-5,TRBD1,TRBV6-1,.,CASSEEGGRTQPQHF,TGTGCCAGCAGTGAAGAAGGGGGCCGGACTCAGCCCCAGCATTTT
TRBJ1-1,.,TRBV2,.,CAGTGPRNTEAFF,TGTGCCGGAACAGGGCCCAGGAACACTGAAGCTTTCTTT
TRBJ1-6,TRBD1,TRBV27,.,CASSLSGTGDTPLHF,TGTGCCAGCAGTTTGTCCGGGACAGGTGACACGCCCCTCCACTTT
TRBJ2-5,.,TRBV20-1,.,CSARVSETQYF,TGCAGTGCTAGAGTCAGTGAGACCCAGTACTTC
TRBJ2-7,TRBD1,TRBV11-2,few,CASSLVGQGAYEQYF,TGTGCCAGCAGCCTTGTGGGACAGGGAGCCTACGAGCAGTACTTC
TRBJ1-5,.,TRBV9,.,CASSQDSLPNQPQHF,TGTGCCAGCAGCCAGGACAGTCTCCCCAATCAGCCCCAGCATTTT
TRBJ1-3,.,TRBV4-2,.,CASSQGGPKYYLSGNTIYF,TGTGCCAGCAGCCAAGGGGGCCCGAAGTACTATCTCTCTGGAAACACCATATATTTT
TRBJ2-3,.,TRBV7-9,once,CASSNGPQGTQYF,TGTGCCAGCAGCAACGGGCCCCAGGGTACGCAGTATTTT
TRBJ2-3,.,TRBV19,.,CASSMLGDTDTQYF,TGTGCCAGTAGTATGTTAGGAGACACAGATACGCAGTATTTT